The present TCR beta chain was sequenced within a study of T-cell reconstitution after alpha-beta-depleted transplantation in children. With regard to this clonotype: This may be a read error: a much more frequent sequence differs by one nucleotide.

Using unique molecular identifiers, the investigators prepared the TCRbeta library. Each CDR3 protein is one row after TCRdb ran MiXCR on the PCR reads. Here the sample spans under 140,000 distinct CDR3 sequences, 9% to 12% being singletons. The CDR3 covers 15 residues. Per the germline V gene, CDR1 is SGHRS and CDR2 is YFSETQ. The V gene is TRBV5-1, the J gene TRBJ2-6, with D possibly being TRBD1 or TRBD2 (5 bases each). This specimen consisted of PBMCs from the stem cell graft donor, obtained from the stem cell graft. This TCR was sampled from a human donor who donated a stem cell graft to a child with acute lymphoblastic leukemia. CDR3 DNA sequence: TGCGCCAGCAGCTTGTTGGGGGAAGGGGCCAACGCCCTGACTTTC. Its translation: CASSLLGEGANALTF.